The 13 T cell receptor beta chains listed next were all sequenced from one sample in a study of T cells in women clearing cervical HPV infection. TCRdb's copy holds only in-frame clones and misses some; the assay was immunoSEQ multiplex PCR. Its table records 20,000 to 25,000 clones. The material sequenced was blood buffy coat. Every receptor here comes from a woman between 18 and 75 years old with a cervical HPV16 infection that either progressed to CIN3+ or cleared (not recorded which).

On this clone: Sequencing ends 3 residues short of the CDR3 end; the germline J gene provides the rest. V and J are TRBV7-6 and TRBJ1-2, with D possibly matching TRBD1 (6 bases). Germline V gives CDR1 SGHVS, CDR2 FNYEAQ. This CDR3 spans 15 amino acids. The CDR3 sequence: CASSLGPGRQGGYTF. The sequenced CDR3 bases are TGTGCCAGCAGCTTAGGACCGGGGCGCCAGGGGGGC.

Turning to this clone: The read ends 3 residues before the CDR3 terminus; that terminus is restored from the germline J gene. The chain combines TRBV7-9 with TRBJ1-2; 11 nucleotides agree with TRBD1. CDR1 and CDR2 from the germline V gene are SEHNR and FQNEAQ (reference sequence). The CDR3 is made up of 14 amino acids. The part of the CDR3 DNA that was read is TGTGCCAGCAGCCGGGACAGGGGGGACGAGGGC. The encoded protein is CASSRDRGDEG. In full, the CDR3 is CASSRDRGDEGYTF.

The DNA read from the CDR3 is TGTGCCAGCAGCCCCTCAGGGGGCGAAAAA. This gives the protein CASSPSGGEK. The full CDR3 sequence reads CASSPSGGEKLFF. This chain uses TRBV7-3 with TRBJ1-4; TRBD1 aligns across 8 bases. The read ends 3 residues before the CDR3 terminus; that terminus is restored from the germline J gene. Trimming removed 5 bases from V and 8 bases from J; junction bases left unmatched: 4. This CDR3 spans 13 amino acids. Germline V gene lookup returns CDR1 SGHTA and CDR2 FQGTGA. Based on the CDR3 plus reference TRBV7-3 and TRBJ1-4, the full variable domain is GAGVSQTPSNKVTEKGKYVELRCDPISGHTALYWYRQSLGQGPEFLIYFQGTGAADDSGLPNDRFFAVRPEGSVSTLKIQRTERGDSAVYLCASSPSGGEKLFFGSGTQLSVL.

Notes on this clone: The read ends 3 residues before the CDR3 terminus; that terminus is restored from the germline J gene. J is TRBJ1-2 and V is TRBV2, with unresolved D. Trimming cost V 3 bases and J 7 bases, with 9 bases left between them. This CDR3 is built from 12 residues. CDR1 and CDR2 from the germline V gene are SNHLY and FYNNEI. The CDR3 here is CASSDLVVGYTF. Partial CDR3 DNA: TGTGCCAGCAGTGACTTAGTGGTTGGC.

As regards this clone: The DNA ends 3 residues before the CDR3 does, and the rest of the CDR3 is filled in from the germline J gene. The chain has TRBV20-1 and TRBJ2-5; TRBD1 matches 7 bases. V was clipped by 6 bases and J by 5 bases; unmatched bases: 9. The germline V gene has CDR1 DFQATT and CDR2 SNEGSKA (reference sequence). CDR3 length: 13 residues. The CDR3 region is CSAPTGPQETQYF. CDR3 DNA, as far as it was read: TGCAGTGCCCCGACAGGGCCGCAGGAGACC.

On this clone itself: The missing CDR3 end, 3 residues past where the read stops, is filled in from the germline J gene. This rearrangement joins TRBV30 to TRBJ1-2; 7 bases agree with TRBD1. V was clipped by 4 bases and J by 5 bases; unmatched bases: 7. Per the germline V gene, CDR1 is GTSNPN and CDR2 is SVGIG (reference sequence). The CDR3 length is 13 residues. CDR3 loop: CAWTPDREYGYTF. The part of the CDR3 DNA that was read is TGTGCCTGGACCCCTGACAGGGAGTATGGC.

In regard to this clone: The read comes to an end 3 residues before the CDR3 does, leaving the germline J gene to fill in the end. J is TRBJ2-1 and V is TRBV5-1, with 9 bases aligning to TRBD2. This CDR3 comprises 15 residues. Germline lookup yields CDR1 SGHRS and CDR2 YFSETQ. The V and J ends lost 1 base and 8 bases, in that order; junction bases with no gene match: 7. The CDR3 sequence is CASSLLGAGGYEQFF. The DNA read from the CDR3 is TGCGCCAGCAGCTTGTTGGGAGCGGGGGGTTATGAG.

As to this clone: The sequenced fragment ends 3 residues before the CDR3 boundary, so the rest is inferred from the germline J gene. The V call is TRBV7-2, the J call TRBJ2-7; possibly TRBD2 for D (5 bases). CDR1 is SGHTA and CDR2 is FQGNSA in the germline V gene. The V and J ends lost 4 bases and 2 bases respectively, with 9 bases between them. CDR3 length equals 13 residues. CDR3 region: CASSYGVTYEQYF. Incomplete CDR3 DNA: TGTGCCAGCAGCTACGGGGTAACCTACGAG.

With respect to this clone: The CDR3 end lies 3 residues beyond the end of the read and is filled in from the germline J gene. This chain uses TRBV5-8 with TRBJ1-1, with D maybe TRBD1 (5 bases). This CDR3 comprises 13 residues. Germline CDR1 SGHTS, CDR2 YDEGEE. Trimming pared 2 bases from V and 4 bases from J, leaving 9 bases between. The CDR3 protein is CASSLGVGTEAFF. Partial CDR3 DNA: TGTGCCAGCAGCTTAGGGGTAGGCACTGAA.

This clone is deemed large by its frequency. The read gets to within 3 residues of the CDR3 end, and the germline J gene fills in the rest. The chain recombines TRBV12-5 with TRBJ2-1, with 7 bases fitting TRBD2. J was trimmed by 3 bases and V by 5 bases; bases with no gene match: 4. The CDR3 contains 14 residues. The germline V gene encodes CDR1 LGHNT and CDR2 FRNRAP. CDR3 residues: CASGKGDYYNEQFF. The part of the CDR3 DNA that was read is TGTGCTAGTGGTAAAGGGGACTACTACAATGAG.

The chain's CDR3 is CASRLSSGNTIYF. Partial CDR3 DNA: TGCGCCAGCAGACTAAGCTCTGGAAACACC. The gene calls are TRBV5-1 and TRBJ1-3, with unresolved D. The read finishes 3 residues shy of the CDR3 end, and the germline J gene is used to complete it. Looked up from germline, CDR1 is SGHRS and CDR2 is YFSETQ. V was pared by 5 bases and J by 0 bases, with 6 bases between. CDR3 length equals 13 residues.

In regard to this clone: The DNA ends 3 residues before the CDR3 does, and the rest of the CDR3 is filled in from the germline J gene. This chain connects TRBV20-1 to TRBJ2-2, with D perhaps matching TRBD1 or TRBD2 (7 bases each). The CDR3 extends over 15 amino acids. Deletions cut 2 bases from V and 4 bases from J, with 14 bases between. In germline, CDR1 is DFQATT, CDR2 SNEGSKA (reference sequence). The CDR3 here is CSARKTGRATGELFF. CDR3 DNA, as far as it was read: TGCAGTGCTAGAAAGACAGGGAGGGCCACCGGGGAG.

A note on this clone: Coverage ceases 3 residues before the CDR3 finishes, and the germline J gene fills in the end. In the same sample, other DNA sequences code for this CDR3. The chain combines TRBV29-1 with TRBJ1-5; 9 bases match TRBD1. The CDR3 has 13 residues. Trimming removed 7 bases from V and 7 bases from J; junction bases left unmatched: 8. Germline lookup yields CDR1 SQVTM and CDR2 ANQGSEA. The sequenced CDR3 bases are TGCAGCGCCCTACAGGGGGCCGGGCAGCCC. Amino acid sequence: CSALQGAGQP. From start to end, the CDR3 is CSALQGAGQPQHF.